The source of this TCR beta chain is a study of T cells in Graves' hyperthyroidism and ophthalmopathy. Study results and limitations: The model's output predicted ophthalmopathy at a median of roughly 6.9 months prior to onset.

Stable Graves' hyperthyroidism denoted no ophthalmopathy progression over 18 months. Germline V gene lookup returns CDR1 DFQATT and CDR2 SNEGSKA (reference sequence). The CDR3 length is 16 residues. V was pared by 4 bases and J by 4 bases, with 20 bases between. What was amplified from RNA transcripts were TCR beta CDR3 regions. The primer set for the first-round RT-PCR of the TCR CDR3 was HTBI. TCRdb itself ran the multiplex PCR reads through MiXCR, one entry per CDR3 protein. The sample shows around 480,000 distinct CDR3 sequences, over 13% of them seen only once. This clonotype has at least ten counts. Its antigen is unidentified.

Input material: blood. The sequence came from a woman under 30 with Graves' hyperthyroidism. The chain recombines TRBV20-1 with TRBJ1-5; tentatively, D is TRBD1 (5 bases). The CDR3 DNA reads TGCAGTGCTACTGGACCGCCGGGACTAGTGAATCAGCCCCAGCATTTT. Translated, it gives CSATGPPGLVNQPQHF.